This note documents a single T cell receptor beta chain sequence. No antigen is known for it. Qualities for individual bases were not recorded, and no much larger clone is one base off. The source of the sample is a study of CD8 T cells in Susac syndrome (dated by TCRdb to the late 2010s). Regarding the complete study: Repertoire sequencing was used to test whether CD8+ T cell activation and differentiation in Susac syndrome was antigen driven. Clonality of the CD8+ T cell repertoire was compared between about a dozen healthy donors, about 14 Susac syndrome patients and around 16 multiple sclerosis patients. What the work shows at the level of the full study, not this receptor alone: The study acknowledged that relatively few individuals were included in the TCR sequencing and HLA analysis.

In the germline V gene (reference sequence), CDR1 corresponds to MNHEY and CDR2 to SMNVEV. V and J are trimmed by 5 bases and 1 base, and the gene matches miss 11 bases of the junction. The CDR3 contains 17 residues, cysteine and phenylalanine counted. Only the CDR3 portion is preserved as DNA: 51 bases, with reading frame beginning at the first base. RNA was extracted using the RNeasy kit, and about 0.45 to 1 ug of the RNA was reverse transcribed with random hexamers. TCR beta CDR3 regions were amplified with the immunoSEQ multiplex PCR assay covering 54 Vbeta and 13 Jbeta segments. PCR amplification bias was corrected by using a synthetic template baseline for primer optimization and computational correction. Concerning the study's data processing: Reads were annotated to V, D and J genes according to IMGT and were analyzed with immunoSEQ Analyzer, with only productive sequences retained. Clonality was computed as one minus Shannon entropy normalized by log2 of the number of productive unique sequences. For each patient and control, public and private clones were evaluated among the 100 most prevalent clones. Clones were defined as Susac-specific if absent from the healthy and MS cohorts, from around 1,100 published viral clones and from other ImmuneACCESS disease sequences. The public reads were run again by TCRdb, first through fastp at Q25 and then through MiXCR, and only productive beta chains were kept. Every entry covers one CDR3 protein and lists the most common genes and DNA from its rows. V and J calls and clone size were set by TCRdb, not the authors. This sample comprises some 60,000 distinct CDR3 sequences, around 90% of them detected only once. The top ten clones comprise roughly 0.2% of the sample.

High-throughput TCR beta sequencing profiled peripheral blood CD8+ and CD4+ T cells from healthy donors, Susac syndrome patients and multiple sclerosis patients. Healthy donors were included as age- and sex-matched controls. CD8+ TEMRA cells were enriched by FACS, while bulk CD8+ and CD4+ T cells were purified by magnetic negative isolation. Blood was collected in EDTA tubes and processed within 24 hours, with PBMCs isolated through density gradient centrifugation. PBMCs intended for TCR sequencing were cryopreserved in liquid nitrogen and were subsequently thawed in a 37 degrees C water bath. The sorted or isolated CD4+, CD8+ and CD8+ TEMRA cells had a purity of 90% or higher.

The sequencing sample was made of CD8+ T cells from PBMCs. This sequence originates from a human donor in good health. The chain couples TRBV27 to TRBJ2-1, with 7 central nucleotides matching TRBD2. The CDR3 amino acid sequence is: CASSPIGMRGSYNEQFF. Here is the DNA: TGTGCCAGCAGTCCAATCGGGATGCGGGGGTCCTACAATGAGCAGTTCTTC.